Listed below are T cell receptor beta chains from one sample, sequenced in a study of cytomegalovirus exposure and HLA in healthy donors. Clones were sequenced by immunoSEQ multiplex PCR, and TCRdb holds only the in-frame ones, with some missing. The sample records about 210,000 clones, roughly 79% being singletons. The material sequenced was PBMCs. The receptors stem from a male donor in good health and CMV-seronegative. The CDR3 runs from the conserved cysteine through the conserved F or W. The D gene is left open where the match is weak. Size values are once, few and many counts, or a class for expanded clones, and some rows have none.

D | J | V | size | CDR3 | DNA
. | TRBJ2-5 | TRBV21-1 | . | CASSPDLSGYYQETQYF | TGTGCCAGCAGCCCCGACCTTAGCGGGTACTACCAAGAGACCCAGTACTTC
TRBD1 | TRBJ1-1 | TRBV9 | . | CASSVVDRDEGTEAFF | TGTGCCAGCAGCGTAGTGGACAGGGATGAGGGCACTGAAGCTTTCTTT
TRBD1 | TRBJ1-4 | TRBV9 | . | CASSVTGVGVEKLFF | TGTGCCAGCAGCGTGACAGGGGTCGGGGTTGAAAAACTGTTTTTT
. | TRBJ2-5 | TRBV27 | . | CASSFRGTSYKETQYF | TGTGCCAGCAGTTTCCGGGGAACAAGCTACAAAGAGACCCAGTACTTC
TRBD1 | TRBJ1-6 | TRBV30 | . | CAWSMDRVNSPLHF | TGTGCCTGGAGTATGGACAGGGTTAATTCACCCCTCCACTTT
TRBD2 | TRBJ2-1 | TRBV7-2 | . | CASSLTLEAGGYNEQFF | TGTGCCAGCAGCTTAACATTAGAAGCGGGAGGCTACAATGAGCAGTTCTTC
TRBD1 | TRBJ2-2 | TRBV7-9 | . | CASSGGGTGIIGELFF | TGTGCCAGCAGCGGTGGTGGGACAGGGATTATCGGGGAGCTGTTTTTT
TRBD1 | TRBJ1-2 | TRBV6-6 | . | CASSEGGTASYGYTF | TGTGCCAGCAGCGAGGGCGGGACAGCCTCTTATGGCTACACCTTC
. | TRBJ2-5 | TRBV6-5 | once | CASSWLGGGTQETQYF | TGTGCCAGCAGTTGGCTGGGGGGGGGCACCCAAGAGACCCAGTACTTC
TRBD2 | TRBJ2-3 | TRBV15 | few | CATSRVTSGISDTQYF | TGTGCCACCAGCAGAGTCACTAGCGGTATATCAGATACGCAGTATTTT
TRBD1 | TRBJ2-7 | TRBV7-6 | . | CASSSRDSYEQYF | TGTGCCAGCAGCTCCCGGGACAGCTACGAGCAGTACTTC
. | TRBJ2-1 | TRBV10-3 | . | CAISASDSDEQFF | TGTGCCATCAGTGCTTCGGACAGCGATGAGCAGTTCTTC
. | TRBJ2-7 | TRBV7-3 | . | CASSPSIGGPVYEQYF | TGTGCCAGCAGCCCTAGCATAGGGGGACCGGTATACGAGCAGTACTTC
TRBD1 | TRBJ1-2 | TRBV6-5 | . | CASSWTGGNGYTF | TGTGCCAGCAGTTGGACAGGGGGTAACGGCTACACCTTC
TRBD1 | TRBJ2-7 | TRBV7-9 | few | CSSSLPTGGELNEQYF | TGTTCCAGCAGCTTACCGACAGGGGGGGAACTGAACGAGCAGTACTTC
. | TRBJ1-1 | TRBV29-1 | . | CSVVEDSEAFF | TGCAGCGTTGTTGAAGACTCTGAAGCTTTCTTT
TRBD1 | TRBJ1-2 | TRBV28 | . | CASNRDRGFGYTF | TGTGCCAGTAATCGGGACAGGGGGTTTGGCTACACCTTC
TRBD1 | TRBJ1-2 | TRBV10-3 | . | CAISESPGQGEGYTF | TGTGCCATCAGTGAGTCACCGGGACAGGGAGAAGGCTACACCTTC
TRBD1 | TRBJ1-2 | TRBV9 | . | CASSLGQGGVYGYTF | TGTGCCAGCAGCCTTGGACAGGGGGGAGTCTATGGCTACACCTTC
TRBD1 | TRBJ1-1 | TRBV5-1 | . | CASSFNRGVNTEAFF | TGCGCCAGCAGCTTTAACAGGGGGGTGAACACTGAAGCTTTCTTT
. | TRBJ2-7 | TRBV4-3 | . | CASSQDHEGSYEQYF | TGCGCCAGCAGCCAAGACCACGAGGGTTCCTACGAGCAGTACTTC
TRBD2 | TRBJ2-1 | TRBV6-4 | . | CASSVLAGHSYNEQFF | TGTGCCAGCAGTGTATTAGCGGGACACTCCTACAATGAGCAGTTCTTC
TRBD1 | TRBJ1-2 | TRBV6-5 | . | CASNHGQGVFYGYTF | TGTGCCAGCAACCACGGACAGGGGGTTTTCTATGGCTACACCTTC
. | TRBJ1-2 | TRBV19 | . | CASSIAGEGYGYTF | TGTGCCAGTAGTATAGCAGGGGAAGGCTATGGCTACACCTTC
TRBD1 | TRBJ2-3 | TRBV6-4 | . | CASSDPGGVTQYF | TGTGCCAGCAGTGACCCAGGGGGTGTTACGCAGTATTTT
. | TRBJ2-3 | TRBV4-1 | . | CASSHGGGTDTQYF | TGCGCCAGCAGCCACGGTGGAGGTACAGATACGCAGTATTTT
TRBD1 | TRBJ1-6 | TRBV7-2 | . | CASSSRQGNNSPLHF | TGTGCCAGCAGCTCTAGACAGGGGAATAATTCACCCCTCCACTTT
. | TRBJ2-7 | TRBV1 | . | CTSSQELNGGSLGGDEQYF | TGCACCAGCAGCCAAGAGCTCAATGGGGGTTCCCTGGGGGGAGACGAGCAGTACTTC
TRBD2 | TRBJ2-1 | TRBV28 | once | CASSPETSGLYNEQFF | TGTGCCAGCAGCCCAGAGACTAGCGGGTTGTACAATGAGCAGTTCTTC
TRBD1 | TRBJ1-6 | TRBV27 | . | CASSSPGTGGWSPLHF | TGTGCCAGCAGTTCCCCCGGGACAGGGGGTTGGTCACCCCTCCACTTT
. | TRBJ2-1 | TRBV2 | . | CAVRSNEQFF | TGTGCCGTGAGGTCGAATGAGCAGTTCTTC
. | TRBJ2-2 | TRBV7-9 | once | CASRSRQLQANTGELFF | TGTGCCAGCAGATCCCGACAATTACAGGCGAACACCGGGGAGCTGTTTTTT
TRBD1 | TRBJ1-5 | TRBV29-1 | few | CSVEGGTAYSNQPQHF | TGCAGCGTTGAAGGCGGGACAGCGTATAGCAATCAGCCCCAGCATTTT
TRBD1 | TRBJ2-5 | TRBV4-3 | . | CASSPSDGQGDRETQYF | TGCGCCAGCAGCCCCTCCGACGGACAGGGTGATAGGGAGACCCAGTACTTC
. | TRBJ2-2 | TRBV5-1 | . | CASSLEGRTGELFF | TGCGCCAGCAGCTTGGAGGGGAGGACCGGGGAGCTGTTTTTT
. | TRBJ1-2 | TRBV10-3 | few | CAISEARDDYGYTF | TGTGCCATCAGTGAGGCACGGGATGACTATGGCTACACCTTC
. | TRBJ2-2 | TRBV12-5 | . | CASGHDTLNTGELFF | TGTGCTAGTGGTCACGACACCTTGAACACCGGGGAGCTGTTTTTT